This T cell receptor beta chain was identified in a study of CD8+ T cells in alopecia areata. Reverse transcription of extracted RNA yielded cDNA, which provided the sequencing template. TCRdb's copy holds only in-frame clones and misses some; the assay was immunoSEQ multiplex PCR. The sample contains 250,000 to 350,000 clones, 45% to 70% of which appear only once. Germline V gene lookup returns CDR1 LGHNA and CDR2 YSLEER. Trimming took off 2 bases at V and 5 bases at J, with 9 bases between the two ends. The CDR3 spans 14 residues. Regarding treatment: oral pan-JAK inhibitor, 5-10 mg twice daily. The chain combines TRBV4-3 with TRBJ2-2, with D uncertain. The receptor was isolated from a human donor with alopecia areata. Sequencing was performed on CD4+ T cells sorted from blood, taken at roughly week 53, from a patient treated with tofacitinib. CDR3: CASSQFLGTGELFF. Here the CDR3 DNA reads TGCGCCAGCAGCCAATTCCTGGGAACCGGGGAGCTGTTTTTT.